These 18 T cell receptor beta chains originate from one sample sequenced in a study of cytomegalovirus exposure and HLA in healthy donors. Amplification used 60 Vbeta primers and 13 Jbeta primers. The data were produced by immunoSEQ multiplex PCR, yet TCRdb's version contains in-frame clones alone and is incomplete. This sample carries approximately 270,000 clones, around 80% of them seen once, and the ten largest clones take about 0.3%. Sequencing was carried out using PBMCs. These receptors originate from a girl aged 2 to 9 in good health and CMV-seronegative.

V and J are TRBV5-1 and TRBJ1-5; 7 bases agree with TRBD1. V shed 3 bases and J 3 bases; nucleotides not matched to a gene: 3. Germline-derived CDR1 and CDR2 are SGHRS and YFSETQ. This CDR3 has 14 amino acids. CDR3 DNA: TGCGCCAGCAGCTGGGACAGTCCCAATCAGCCCCAGCATTTT. This sequence encodes CASSWDSPNQPQHF.

The chain combines TRBV5-1 with TRBJ1-2; 7 bases fit TRBD1. This CDR3 is 16 amino acids long. J lost 4 bases, V lost 2 bases, and 11 bases had no gene match. The germline CDR1 and CDR2 sequences are SGHRS and YFSETQ. The chain's CDR3 is CASSFNSPRGSYGYTF. The CDR3 DNA reads TGCGCCAGCAGCTTCAATTCCCCCAGGGGGAGCTATGGCTACACCTTC.

This sequence joins TRBV7-8 and TRBJ1-3; perhaps TRBD1 as D (5 bases). Germline V CDR1 and CDR2: SGHVS, FQNEAQ. Trimming shortened V by 5 bases and J by 0 bases, and 20 bases separated the two germline ends. CDR3 length: 18 amino acids. The DNA of the CDR3 is TGTGCCAGCAGCCCCATGGCGGGGGGATCTATCTCTGGAAACACCATATATTTT. It codes for CASSPMAGGSISGNTIYF. The full variable domain, completed using reference TRBV7-8 and TRBJ1-3, is GAGVSQSPRYKVAKRGQDVALRCDPISGHVSLFWYQQALGQGPEFLTYFQNEAQLDKSGLPSDRFFAERPEGSVSTLKIQRTQQEDSAVYLCASSPMAGGSISGNTIYFGEGSWLTVV.

About this clone: This CDR3 is also generated by other DNA sequences in the sample. This rearrangement joins TRBV6-5 to TRBJ2-7; 7 bases match TRBD2. V lost 0 bases, J lost 4 bases, and 6 bases stayed unmatched. The CDR3 is made up of 15 amino acids. The germline CDR1 and CDR2 sequences are MNHEY and SVGAGI. The CDR3 nucleotides read TGTGCCAGCAGTTACTCCCAGCGGGGCCAATACGAGCAGTACTTC. Protein: CASSYSQRGQYEQYF.

Here the CDR3 DNA reads TGTGCCAGCAGCCGGGACATCTATGGCTACACCTTC. Protein sequence: CASSRDIYGYTF. V and J are TRBV11-2 and TRBJ1-2, with D possibly matching TRBD1 (6 bases). The CDR3 has 12 amino acids. V was clipped by 5 bases and J by 4 bases, with 8 bases between them. Germline CDR1 reads SGHAT; CDR2 reads FQNNGV.

A single count supports this clone. V and J are TRBV6-1 and TRBJ2-5; TRBD1 agrees at 7 bases. The CDR3 is 14 amino acids. V shed 10 bases, J shed 0 bases, and the junction held 8 bases outside the gene matches. The germline V gene has CDR1 MNHNS and CDR2 SASEGT. CDR3 in amino acids: CAIMTGIYQETQYF. For the CDR3, the DNA is TGTGCCATAATGACAGGGATATACCAAGAGACCCAGTACTTC.

The chain joins TRBV5-4 to TRBJ2-3; maybe TRBD2 (6 bases). The germline V gene has CDR1 SGHNT and CDR2 YYREEE (reference sequence). Trimming cost V 3 bases and J 4 bases, with 12 bases left between them. The CDR3 length is 14 residues. CDR3 in DNA: TGTGCCAGCAGCTCGCGGGACGGCCCAGATACGCAGTATTTT. Its translation is CASSSRDGPDTQYF.

The V gene is TRBV27, the J gene TRBJ1-2; TRBD1 might be the D (5 bases). The germline CDR1 and CDR2 sequences are MNHEY and SMNVEV (reference sequence). This CDR3 has 13 residues. With 2 bases removed from V and 4 bases from J, the gap between germline ends came to 8 bases. The chain's CDR3 is CASSLDSSYGYTF. Written as DNA, the CDR3 is TGTGCCAGCAGTTTAGACAGCTCCTATGGCTACACCTTC.

About this clone: The junction does not match germline at one end; this may be a read error. The chain employs TRBV14 and TRBJ1-1; no reliable D call. The CDR3 consists of 13 residues. The germline gives CDR1 SGHDN, CDR2 FVKESK. The CDR3 sequence is CASNQQANTEAFF. DNA of the CDR3: TGTGCCAGCAACCAACAAGCGAACACTGAAGCTTTCTTT.

The chain joins TRBV9 to TRBJ1-6, with TRBD1 as a possible D gene (5 bases). Germline V gives CDR1 SGDLS, CDR2 YYNGEE. The CDR3 runs to 13 residues. V lost 5 bases, J lost 5 bases, and 8 bases lay in between. CDR3 protein: CASSRQNNSPLHF. The CDR3 DNA follows: TGTGCCAGCAGTCGACAGAATAATTCACCCCTCCACTTT.

The chain employs TRBV28 and TRBJ2-7, with 7 bases matching TRBD2. The CDR3 totals 14 residues. The germline gives CDR1 MDHEN, CDR2 SYDVKM. Germline trimming cut 6 bases from V and 9 bases from J; bases unmatched to any gene: 14. The CDR3 DNA is TGTGCCAGCAGACCTCCGGGAGGCACAGCGGCGCAGTACTTC. Residues: CASRPPGGTAAQYF.

The J gene is TRBJ2-3, the V gene TRBV5-1; possible D gene TRBD1, 6 bases. This CDR3 is 15 amino acids long. Germline V gene sequence: CDR1 SGHRS, CDR2 YFSETQ. V was clipped by 7 bases and J by 2 bases, with 17 bases between them. The CDR3 bases are TGCGCCAGCGGCCGAACCGGGACAAACACAGATACGCAGTATTTT. Its translation: CASGRTGTNTDTQYF.

This chain links TRBV6-4 with TRBJ2-1; possibly TRBD1 for D (6 bases). CDR1 and CDR2 from the germline V gene are MRHNA and SNTAGT. V shed 0 bases and J shed 0 bases, with 15 bases lying between them. CDR3 length: 18 residues. In DNA form, the CDR3 reads TGTGCCAGCAGTGACTCGACAGGCAGACCTGTCTCCTACAATGAGCAGTTCTTC. Amino acids: CASSDSTGRPVSYNEQFF.

V and J are TRBV30 and TRBJ1-4; 8 bases map to TRBD1. The CDR3 covers 18 residues. J gave up 3 bases and V 2 bases, and 14 bases lay outside the gene matches. The germline CDR1 and CDR2 sequences are GTSNPN and SVGIG (reference sequence). The CDR3 spells CAWSPDLDRVPSNEKLFF. CDR3 DNA: TGTGCCTGGAGTCCAGACTTGGACAGGGTACCTTCTAATGAAAAACTGTTTTTT.

The chain is built from TRBV21-1 and TRBJ2-7; the table's TRBD2 call for D was not verified on the DNA. TRBV21-1 has pseudogene status. The CDR3 covers 14 residues. As DNA, the CDR3 is TGTGCCAGCAGCAATTATGACTTTACCTACGAGCAGTACTTC. Protein product: CASSNYDFTYEQYF.

The chain carries TRBV7-3 and TRBJ1-1, with D unclear. V gave up 1 base and J gave up 3 bases, with 9 bases separating them. The germline V gene encodes CDR1 SGHTA and CDR2 FQGTGA. There are 14 residues in the CDR3. CDR3 protein: CASSLMGGDTEAFF. Here the CDR3 DNA reads TGTGCCAGCAGCTTAATGGGCGGGGACACTGAAGCTTTCTTT.

This chain connects TRBV7-6 to TRBJ1-2; maybe TRBD1 (5 bases). V dropped 2 bases and J dropped 8 bases, with 12 bases sitting between them. This CDR3 comprises 13 residues. The germline CDR1 and CDR2 sequences are SGHVS and FNYEAQ. CDR3 loop: CASSLSQGAGYTF. The CDR3 DNA reads as TGTGCCAGCAGCTTAAGCCAGGGCGCAGGCTACACCTTC.

The CDR3 loop reads CASRERVAPNYGYTF. DNA of the CDR3: TGTGCCAGCAGGGAACGGGTAGCTCCTAACTATGGCTACACCTTC. The V and J genes are TRBV7-9 and TRBJ1-2, with no clear D. The length of the CDR3 is 15 residues. CDR1 and CDR2 from the germline V gene are SEHNR and FQNEAQ (reference sequence). Trimming shortened V by 6 bases and J by 0 bases, and 14 bases separated the two germline ends.